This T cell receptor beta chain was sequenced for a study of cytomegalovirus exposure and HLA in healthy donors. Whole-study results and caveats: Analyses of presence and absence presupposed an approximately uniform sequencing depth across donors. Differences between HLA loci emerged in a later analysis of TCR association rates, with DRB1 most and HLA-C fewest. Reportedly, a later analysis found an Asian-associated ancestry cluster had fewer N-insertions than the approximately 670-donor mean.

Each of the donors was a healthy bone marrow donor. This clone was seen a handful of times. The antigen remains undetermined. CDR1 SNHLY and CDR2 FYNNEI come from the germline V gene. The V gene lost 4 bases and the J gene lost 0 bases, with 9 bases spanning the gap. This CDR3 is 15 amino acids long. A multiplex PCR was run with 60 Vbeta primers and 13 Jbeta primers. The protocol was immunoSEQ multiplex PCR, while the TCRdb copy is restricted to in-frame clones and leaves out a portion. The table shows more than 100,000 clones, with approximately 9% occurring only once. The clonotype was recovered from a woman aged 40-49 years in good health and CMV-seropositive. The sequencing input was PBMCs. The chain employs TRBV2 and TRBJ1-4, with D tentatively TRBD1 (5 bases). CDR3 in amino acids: CASSARTSTNEKLFF. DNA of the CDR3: TGTGCCAGCAGTGCACGGACATCAACTAATGAAAAACTGTTTTTT.